The rows below give T cell receptor beta chains drawn from one sample of a study of T cells in Graves' hyperthyroidism and ophthalmopathy. TCRdb fed the multiplex PCR reads into MiXCR, producing one record per CDR3 protein. Among around 700,000 distinct CDR3 sequences listed, around 19% were seen once. The sample comprised blood. Every receptor here comes from a woman in her forties or fifties with Graves' hyperthyroidism that later progressed to Graves' ophthalmopathy. CDR3s include the opening cysteine and the closing phenylalanine or tryptophan. A D gene is named only where the DNA matches it firmly. Rows may omit the clone size; those that give it use once, few, many or a size class.

>TRBJ1-1|many|TRBV7-9|-
TGTGCCAGCAGCTTAGTGTTAGGGGACACTGAAGCTTTCTTT
CASSLVLGDTEAFF
>TRBJ2-1|few|TRBV4-1|TRBD1
TGCGCCAGCACCCGGACAGGGGGCACCCCGAGCTCCTACAATGAGCAGTTCTTC
CASTRTGGTPSSYNEQFF
>TRBJ2-5|few|TRBV7-8|-
TGTGCCAGCAGCTTAGTTTCGGCAGCCCAAGAGACCCAGTACTTC
CASSLVSAAQETQYF
>TRBJ2-2|few|TRBV9|TRBD1
TGTGCCAGCAGCGCCGGACAGGGCGGGTCGGGCACCGGGGAGCTGTTTTTT
CASSAGQGGSGTGELFF
>TRBJ1-6|many|TRBV2|TRBD1
TGTGCCAGCATACTACAGGGGGCTGGGTCACCCCTCCACTTT
CASILQGAGSPLHF
>TRBJ1-5|many|TRBV20-1|-
TGCAGTGCTAGAAACCACCGGTATAGCAATCAGCCCCAGCATTTT
CSARNHRYSNQPQHF
>TRBJ2-1|few|TRBV20-1|TRBD1
TGCAGTGCTCAGGGGGCGGACTCCTACAATGAGCAGTTCTTC
CSAQGADSYNEQFF
>TRBJ2-7|-|TRBV20-1|-
TGCAGTGCTAGAGATCCGTGGGGGGACACCTACGAGCAGTACTTC
CSARDPWGDTYEQYF
>TRBJ1-6|many|TRBV20-1|-
TGCAGTGCTAGAGATGGCACCTCGGGGGCTGGCTCACCCCTCCACTTT
CSARDGTSGAGSPLHF
>TRBJ2-1|few|TRBV10-1|-
TGCGCCAGCAGTGAGTCTGGGACGGTGTACAATGAGCAGTTCTTC
CASSESGTVYNEQFF
>TRBJ2-3|many|TRBV6-1|TRBD2
TGTGCCAGCAGTAAAATTGGGCGGGGGGGCTCGGATACGCAGTATTTT
CASSKIGRGGSDTQYF
>TRBJ2-5|-|TRBV3-1|TRBD2
TGTGCCAGCAGCGGACCTCAGCGGGGGCCGTGGGAAGAGACCCAGTACTTC
CASSGPQRGPWEETQYF
>TRBJ2-1|many|TRBV7-2|-
TGTGCCAGCAGCTTATCGCTGGATTACAATGAGCAGTTCTTC
CASSLSLDYNEQFF
>TRBJ1-4|few|TRBV5-1|-
TGCGCCAGCAGCGTACGGGGGGACGGAGCAACTAATGAAAAACTGTTTTTT
CASSVRGDGATNEKLFF
>TRBJ1-2|-|TRBV14|TRBD1
TGTGCCAGCAGCTATGGACAGGGATCCGGCTACACCTTC
CASSYGQGSGYTF
>TRBJ2-5|few|TRBV20-1|TRBD2
TGCAGTGCGGCGGGACTAGGGGAGACCCAGTACTTC
CSAAGLGETQYF
>TRBJ1-5|few|TRBV5-6|-
TGTGCCAGCAGCTTGGGGGGGGCGGCAGGGCCAAATCAGCCCCAGCATTTT
CASSLGGAAGPNQPQHF
>TRBJ2-2|many|TRBV3-1|-
TGTGCCAGCAGCGGATTCAGGGACACCGGGGAGCTGTTTTTT
CASSGFRDTGELFF
>TRBJ2-7|few|TRBV29-1|TRBD1
TGCAGCGTGGAAACAGGGGCGGCTTACGAGCAGTACTTC
CSVETGAAYEQYF
>TRBJ2-5|many|TRBV20-1|TRBD2
TGCAGTTTCGGCAAGCCTATAGCGGGAGCAGAGACCCAGTACTTC
CSFGKPIAGAETQYF